This T cell receptor beta chain derives from a study of T cells in Graves' hyperthyroidism and ophthalmopathy. This clonotype has ten or more counts. The investigators amplified TCR beta CDR3 regions from RNA transcripts. The HTBI set primed first-round TCR CDR3 RT-PCR. From the multiplex PCR reads, TCRdb called clonotypes with MiXCR, one entry per CDR3 protein. The profile shows 450,000 to 600,000 distinct CDR3 sequences, 15% to 20% of them singletons. Between the trimmed V and J ends, which lost 5 bases and 1 base, there was a span of 19 bases. Germline values: CDR1 SEHNR, CDR2 FQNEAQ (reference sequence). The CDR3 has 17 amino acids. Patients having uncontrolled infection, another autoimmune disease, pregnancy or lactation were not included. Orbital computed tomography, thyroid ultrasound, serum thyroxine and TRAb, and clinical symptoms together informed the diagnoses. This sample holds PBMCs from under 11 ml fresh peripheral blood.

The chain carries TRBV7-9 and TRBJ2-3; possibly TRBD1 or TRBD2 for D (7 bases each). This clonotype was sampled from a middle-aged man with Graves' ophthalmopathy. Sequenced sample: blood. CDR3 region: CASSQLQGGVRTDTQYF. The CDR3 DNA reads as TGTGCCAGCAGCCAACTCCAGGGGGGGGTGCGCACAGATACGCAGTATTTT.